One and the same sample provided the 25 T cell receptor beta chains below, sequenced in a study of PD-L1 blockade in urothelial cancer. Specified time point: pretreatment peripheral blood. Method: immunoSEQ multiplex PCR; TCRdb's copy keeps in-frame clones and lacks some. The data hold around 100,000 clones, with roughly 84% observed a single time. Here the sequenced sample was PBMCs, taken around atezolizumab (anti-PD-L1) treatment. The receptor source for this set is a man aged 55-75 years with urothelial cancer.

CDR3 bases: TGTGCCAGCAGCGTAGCGGCTAGCGGGGGCCATGAGCAGTTCTTC. Residues: CASSVAASGGHEQFF. V gene TRBV9 combines with J gene TRBJ2-1; TRBD2 agrees at 10 bases. This CDR3 has 15 residues. Germline trimming cut 0 bases from V and 8 bases from J; bases unmatched to any gene: 5. Germline-derived CDR1 and CDR2 are SGDLS and YYNGEE.

This clone has only a few counts. V usage is TRBV7-2 and J usage is TRBJ2-2; weak D call: TRBD1 (6 bases). Germline assignment: CDR1 SGHTA and CDR2 FQGNSA. CDR3 length: 19 residues. The V end was cut by 1 base, the J end by 3 bases, with 21 bases between. The chain's CDR3 is CASSLVLWAPGADTGELFF. In DNA form, the CDR3 reads TGTGCCAGCAGCTTAGTATTGTGGGCGCCAGGGGCCGACACCGGGGAGCTGTTTTTT. Full variable domain (rest looked up from reference TRBV7-2 and TRBJ2-2): GAGVSQSPSNKVTEKGKDVELRCDPISGHTALYWYRQSLGQGLEFLIYFQGNSAPDKSGLPSDRFSAERTGGSVSTLTIQRTQQEDSAVYLCASSLVLWAPGADTGELFFGEGSRLTVL.

This clone showed up just once. This chain uses TRBV7-2 with TRBJ1-1; D ambiguous. V shed 0 bases and J shed 4 bases, with 6 bases lying between them. The germline CDR1 and CDR2 sequences are SGHTA and FQGNSA. The CDR3 spans 13 residues. In DNA form, the CDR3 reads TGTGCCAGCAGCTTAGCTCGGGGCACTGAAGCTTTCTTT. Protein product: CASSLARGTEAFF. The variable domain in full, completed from reference TRBV7-2 and TRBJ1-1, reads GAGVSQSPSNKVTEKGKDVELRCDPISGHTALYWYRQSLGQGLEFLIYFQGNSAPDKSGLPSDRFSAERTGGSVSTLTIQRTQQEDSAVYLCASSLARGTEAFFGQGTRLTVV.

The CDR3 DNA reads as TGCGCCAGCAGCCCTGGGACAGGGAATAATGAAAAACTGTTTTTT. Translated, it gives CASSPGTGNNEKLFF. V usage is TRBV4-1 and J usage is TRBJ1-4; 9 bases align to TRBD1. V trimming: 4 bases; J trimming: 4 bases; junction bases outside the gene matches: 4. This CDR3 has 15 residues. CDR1 and CDR2 (germline): MGHRA, YSYEKL.

The V gene is TRBV4-3, the J gene TRBJ1-1; no firm D call. CDR3 length equals 15 residues. Germline values: CDR1 LGHNA, CDR2 YSLEER. V was trimmed by 0 bases and J by 4 bases, leaving 12 bases between them. CDR3 nucleotide sequence: TGCGCCAGCAGCCAAGATTTACGGGGTCTCACTGAAGCTTTCTTT. It specifies CASSQDLRGLTEAFF.

On this clone: Other DNA sequences in the same sample also yield this CDR3. The V call is TRBV6-6, the J call TRBJ2-7, with D possibly matching TRBD2 (5 bases). With 6 bases removed from V and 4 bases from J, the gap between germline ends came to 10 bases. Per the germline V gene, CDR1 is MNHNY and CDR2 is SVGAGI (reference sequence). The CDR3 loop spans 12 amino acids. CDR3 in DNA: TGTGCCAGCAGCCCCCGAGGGTACGAGCAGTACTTC. It specifies CASSPRGYEQYF.

This clone was observed a single time. This rearrangement joins TRBV28 to TRBJ2-2; 11 nucleotides match TRBD1. CDR1 and CDR2 from the germline V gene are MDHEN and SYDVKM. This CDR3 is 14 amino acids long. Trimming removed 6 bases from V and 6 bases from J; junction bases left unmatched: 3. The CDR3 sequence is CASRDRGRAGELFF. CDR3 in DNA: TGTGCCAGCAGGGACAGGGGGCGGGCCGGGGAGCTGTTTTTT.

The chain is built from TRBV7-2 and TRBJ2-7, with 9 bases matching TRBD1. With 5 bases clipped from V and 6 bases from J, the junction kept 11 bases outside the gene matches. This CDR3 is built from 15 residues. From germline, CDR1 is SGHTA and CDR2 FQGNSA. CDR3 protein: CASSGGTGSGFEQYF. The CDR3 nucleotides read TGTGCCAGCAGCGGGGGGACAGGGTCCGGATTCGAGCAGTACTTC.

This clone was observed a few times. The chain couples TRBV28 to TRBJ1-6; no firm D call. The CDR3 covers 14 residues. Per germline, CDR1 MDHEN and CDR2 SYDVKM. V lost 4 bases and J 11 bases, leaving 15 bases between the germline ends. CDR3: CASSSRAAATPLHF. CDR3 DNA sequence: TGTGCCAGCAGTTCGAGGGCGGCCGCGACACCCCTCCACTTT. Using reference TRBV28 and TRBJ1-6 for the parts outside the CDR3, the full variable domain is DVKVTQSSRYLVKRTGEKVFLECVQDMDHENMFWYRQDPGLGLRLIYFSYDVKMKEKGDIPEGYSVSREKKERFSLILESASTNQTSMYLCASSSRAAATPLHFGNGTRLTVT.

The chain couples TRBV21-1 to TRBJ2-7; the DNA was not compared with TRBD1, the D call given in the table. TRBV21-1 is shown as a pseudogene. This CDR3 comprises 16 residues. The CDR3 DNA reads as TGTGCCAGCAGCTCCCCTCCTCTAGGTTGCCAGGGGGAGCAGTACTTC. Its protein is CASSSPPLGCQGEQYF.

The chain has TRBV2 and TRBJ2-7, with 13 positions matching TRBD2. CDR3 length: 15 residues. The ends lost 5 bases at V and 5 bases at J; junction bases unmatched: 6. CDR1 SNHLY and CDR2 FYNNEI come from the germline V gene. In DNA, the CDR3 is TGTGCCAGCAGTCCCGGACTAGCGGGAGCCCACGAGCAGTACTTC. It translates to CASSPGLAGAHEQYF.

This chain links TRBV5-4 with TRBJ1-2; 7 positions agree with TRBD1. J was trimmed by 3 bases and V by 2 bases; bases with no gene match: 10. The V gene's germline CDR1 is SGHNT and CDR2 YYREEE (reference sequence). The CDR3 consists of 16 residues. The CDR3 loop reads CASSFYLGGNDYGYTF. For the CDR3, the DNA is TGTGCCAGCAGCTTTTATCTAGGGGGCAATGACTATGGCTACACCTTC. The full variable domain, completed using reference TRBV5-4 and TRBJ1-2, is ETGVTQSPTHLIKTRGQQVTLRCSSQSGHNTVSWYQQALGQGPQFIFQYYREEENGRGNFPPRFSGLQFPNYSSELNVNALELDDSALYLCASSFYLGGNDYGYTFGSGTRLTVV.

V is TRBV5-1 and J is TRBJ1-2, with 7 bases aligning to TRBD1. This CDR3 is 14 amino acids long. V trimming: 3 bases; J trimming: 1 base; junction bases outside the gene matches: 3. Germline V gene sequence: CDR1 SGHRS, CDR2 YFSETQ. The CDR3 nucleotides are TGCGCCAGCAGCTCCAGGGGGGATAACTATGGCTACACCTTC. Its translation is CASSSRGDNYGYTF.

The chain joins TRBV11-2 to TRBJ1-4; D is unresolved. V was cut by 1 base and J by 0 bases, with 3 bases left in between. Germline V gene data show CDR1 as SGHAT and CDR2 as FQNNGV. The CDR3 sequence is 14 residues long. The CDR3, as DNA: TGTGCCAGCAGCTTAGCTCCAACTAATGAAAAACTGTTTTTT. Translation: CASSLAPTNEKLFF. The whole variable domain, remainder taken from reference TRBV11-2 and TRBJ1-4, is EAGVAQSPRYKIIEKRQSVAFWCNPISGHATLYWYQQILGQGPKLLIQFQNNGVVDDSQLPKDRFSAERLKGVDSTLKIQPAKLEDSAVYLCASSLAPTNEKLFFGSGTQLSVL.

The chain uses TRBV6-5 and TRBJ1-1, with TRBD1 as a possible D gene (6 bases). Trimming stripped 0 bases from V and 3 bases from J, with 14 bases between. The CDR3 is 16 amino acids. Germline V gene lookup returns CDR1 MNHEY and CDR2 SVGAGI. The CDR3 nucleotides read TGTGCCAGCAGTTACTCGCTTGGGGGCGCGGACACTGAAGCTTTCTTT. Encoded protein: CASSYSLGGADTEAFF.

J is TRBJ2-1 and V is TRBV18; no firm D call. Deletions cut 1 base from V and 1 base from J, with 5 bases between. The CDR3 is made up of 14 amino acids. Germline V gene data show CDR1 as KGHSH and CDR2 as LQKENI. This chain's CDR3 is CASSPRQSYNEQFF. CDR3 sequence (DNA): TGTGCCAGCTCACCACGGCAGTCCTACAATGAGCAGTTCTTC.

The chain recombines TRBV18 with TRBJ1-2; TRBD1 might be the D (5 bases). Trimming left V 6 bases short and J 2 bases short, with 13 bases between. Germline V CDR1 and CDR2: KGHSH, LQKENI. The CDR3 spans 14 residues. In nucleotides, the CDR3 is TGTGCCAGCTCGCTCAAACAGGAGAACTATGGCTACACCTTC. This sequence encodes CASSLKQENYGYTF. Complete variable domain (other parts from reference TRBV18 and TRBJ1-2): NAGVMQNPRHLVRRRGQEARLRCSPMKGHSHVYWYRQLPEEGLKFMVYLQKENIIDESGMPKERFSAEFPKEGPSILRIQQVVRGDSAAYFCASSLKQENYGYTFGSGTRLTVV.

This rearrangement joins TRBV7-2 to TRBJ1-2, with 7 bases matching TRBD1. The V gene's germline CDR1 is SGHTA and CDR2 FQGNSA. There are 16 residues in the CDR3. V shed 3 bases, J shed 2 bases, and the junction held 9 bases outside the gene matches. The CDR3 loop reads CASSLRDSVWNYGYTF. The CDR3 coding sequence is TGTGCCAGCAGCTTGCGGGACAGCGTCTGGAACTATGGCTACACCTTC.

The rearrangement joins TRBV27 to TRBJ1-2, with TRBD1 matching 9 bases. V was clipped by 7 bases and J by 5 bases; unmatched bases: 11. Germline CDR1 is MNHEY and CDR2 is SMNVEV (reference sequence). CDR3 length equals 15 residues. CDR3 DNA sequence: TGTGCCAGCACGCCAAGACAGGGGGGTGGGTATGGCTACACCTTC. It yields the protein CASTPRQGGGYGYTF.

This chain links TRBV19 with TRBJ1-2; D call uncertain. This CDR3 has 16 residues. Germline values: CDR1 LNHDA, CDR2 SQIVND (reference sequence). The V end lost 2 bases, the J end lost 2 bases, and 15 bases lay between the germline ends. The CDR3 coding sequence is TGTGCCAGTAGTATATTTAAGCCCGAGGGCAACTATGGCTACACCTTC. Its protein product is CASSIFKPEGNYGYTF. Complete variable domain (other parts from reference TRBV19 and TRBJ1-2): DGGITQSPKYLFRKEGQNVTLSCEQNLNHDAMYWYRQDPGQGLRLIYYSQIVNDFQKGDIAEGYSVSREKKESFPLTVTSAQKNPTAFYLCASSIFKPEGNYGYTFGSGTRLTVV.

This chain uses TRBV5-1 with TRBJ1-5, with TRBD1 as a possible D gene (5 bases). V gave up 4 bases and J gave up 4 bases, with 12 bases separating them. Germline V gene lookup returns CDR1 SGHRS and CDR2 YFSETQ. The CDR3 covers 14 residues. CDR3 DNA sequence: TGCGCCAGCAGCCTTGGACAACCTAATCAGCCCCAGCATTTT. This encodes CASSLGQPNQPQHF.

The chain combines TRBV4-2 with TRBJ2-7; D remains unclear. This CDR3 region has 15 residues. The germline CDR1 and CDR2 sequences are LGHNA and YNFKEQ. Trimming stripped 0 bases from V and 0 bases from J, with 9 bases between. The CDR3 sequence is CASSQDGFSSYEQYF. CDR3 nucleotides: TGTGCCAGCAGCCAAGATGGCTTCAGCTCCTACGAGCAGTACTTC.

This clone was picked up one time. The chain couples TRBV9 to TRBJ2-3, with a weak D call TRBD2 (6 bases). Trimming took off 0 bases at V and 3 bases at J, with 11 bases between the two ends. CDR1 is SGDLS, CDR2 YYNGEE, per germline. The CDR3 consists of 15 residues. CDR3 loop: CASSVVGRGTDTQYF. For the CDR3, the DNA is TGTGCCAGCAGCGTAGTGGGTCGGGGGACAGATACGCAGTATTTT.

The gene calls are TRBV6-1 and TRBJ1-2, with 8 bases matching TRBD1. This CDR3 region has 14 residues. Germline loops: CDR1 MNHNS, CDR2 SASEGT. V shed 6 bases, J shed 6 bases, and the junction held 9 bases outside the gene matches. As DNA, the CDR3 is TGTGCCAGCAGACCGGGACAGGCGGAACATGGCTACACCTTC. This sequence encodes CASRPGQAEHGYTF.

The gene calls are TRBV30 and TRBJ2-7; D call uncertain. The germline V and J ends were trimmed by 5 bases and 6 bases, with 11 bases remaining between them. The germline gives CDR1 GTSNPN, CDR2 SVGIG (reference sequence). CDR3 length: 11 residues. Here the CDR3 reads CAWGSGPEQYF. In DNA form, the CDR3 reads TGTGCCTGGGGGTCGGGTCCCGAGCAGTACTTC.